Listed here are 10 T cell receptor beta chains from one sample, sequenced in a study of T cells in localized non-small cell lung cancer. Profiling relied on immunoSEQ multiplex PCR, and the TCRdb table lists in-frame clones only, not all of them. The sample has 70,000 to 75,000 clones; roughly 80% are singletons. Sequencing used peripheral blood, obtained before any cancer treatment. These receptors all stem from a female donor at least 60 years old with stage I lung adenocarcinoma.

This chain connects TRBV7-2 to TRBJ2-1, with TRBD2 matching 12 bases. Trimming took 3 bases from V and 4 from J; bases not matched to a gene: 4. This CDR3 spans 16 amino acids. From germline, CDR1 is SGHTA and CDR2 FQGNSA. CDR3 DNA: TGTGCCAGCAGCTTCTGGACTAGCGGGACTTACAATGAGCAGTTCTTC. It yields the protein CASSFWTSGTYNEQFF.

This clone showed up just a few times. The chain recombines TRBV9 with TRBJ1-2, with 8 bases aligning to TRBD1. This CDR3 is 17 amino acids long. Germline V gene data show CDR1 as SGDLS and CDR2 as YYNGEE. V shed 4 bases, J shed 2 bases, and the junction held 13 bases outside the gene matches. Here the CDR3 reads CASSHSSAGQENYGYTF. The CDR3 DNA is TGTGCCAGCAGCCATAGTTCCGCGGGACAGGAGAACTATGGCTACACCTTC.

This rearrangement joins TRBV4-2 to TRBJ1-3; a possible D gene is TRBD1 (6 bases). Germline loops: CDR1 LGHNA, CDR2 YNFKEQ. The V end lost 0 bases, the J end lost 11 bases, and 17 bases lay between the germline ends. There are 15 residues in the CDR3. For the CDR3, the DNA is TGTGCCAGCAGCCAAGATCGTCAGGGGTTAAAGCCCATATATTTT. Translation: CASSQDRQGLKPIYF.

The V and J genes are TRBV18 and TRBJ2-3; 8 bases line up with TRBD2. Per germline, CDR1 KGHSH and CDR2 LQKENI. The CDR3 runs to 16 residues. V lost 3 bases to trimming and J lost 6 bases; unmatched junction nucleotides: 11. This CDR3 reads CASSPTGGQSSDTQYF. The DNA of the CDR3 is TGTGCCAGCTCACCGACGGGGGGGCAGTCTAGTGATACGCAGTATTTT.

The rearrangement uses TRBV10-2 and TRBJ2-7; D is ambiguous. Looked up from germline, CDR1 is WSHSY and CDR2 is SAAADI. Trimming cost V 3 bases and J 3 bases, with 12 bases left between them. This CDR3 contains 14 residues. CDR3 DNA sequence: TGCGCCAGCAGTGACATGGCGAGAAACTACGAGCAGTACTTC. Translating it yields CASSDMARNYEQYF.

The CDR3 DNA is TGTGCCAGCAGTTTCGGGGTTCGCCAGAGTACTAACTATGGCTACACCTTC. Protein product: CASSFGVRQSTNYGYTF. The chain combines TRBV28 with TRBJ1-2, with D unresolved. CDR1 and CDR2 from the germline V gene are MDHEN and SYDVKM. The CDR3 runs 17 residues. Trimming stripped 3 bases from V and 0 bases from J, with 17 bases between.

This chain links TRBV9 with TRBJ2-1, with TRBD2 identical over 8 bases. Trimming cost V 3 bases and J 3 bases; bases outside gene matches: 8. The germline gives CDR1 SGDLS, CDR2 YYNGEE. This CDR3 is built from 16 residues. CDR3 amino acids: CASSGQSGGSYNEQFF. CDR3 nucleotide sequence: TGTGCCAGCAGCGGACAGAGCGGGGGAAGCTACAATGAGCAGTTCTTC.

The genes are TRBV2 and TRBJ2-3; 12 positions agree with TRBD2. This CDR3 has 15 amino acids. V shed 11 bases and J 4 bases; nucleotides not matched to a gene: 10. CDR1 and CDR2 from the germline V gene are SNHLY and FYNNEI. CDR3 bases: TGTGCCGGGGCTAGCGGGAGGGCCACCCCAGATACGCAGTATTTT. It translates to CAGASGRATPDTQYF.

This chain links TRBV7-2 with TRBJ2-1; weak D call: TRBD2 (7 bases). This CDR3 is built from 17 residues. Trimming left V 0 bases short and J 7 bases short, with 19 bases between. CDR1 and CDR2 from the germline V gene are SGHTA and FQGNSA. The CDR3 here is CASSLARGASFPNEQFF. CDR3 coding DNA: TGTGCCAGCAGCTTAGCCCGGGGGGCCTCCTTTCCAAATGAGCAGTTCTTC.

V usage is TRBV11-3 and J usage is TRBJ2-5; D remains ambiguous. Trimming shortened V by 3 bases and J by 5 bases, and 4 bases separated the two germline ends. Germline CDR1 is SGHNT and CDR2 is YENEEA. This CDR3 comprises 11 residues. CDR3 protein: CASSLGETQYF. CDR3 sequence (DNA): TGTGCCAGCAGCTTGGGGGAGACCCAGTACTTC.